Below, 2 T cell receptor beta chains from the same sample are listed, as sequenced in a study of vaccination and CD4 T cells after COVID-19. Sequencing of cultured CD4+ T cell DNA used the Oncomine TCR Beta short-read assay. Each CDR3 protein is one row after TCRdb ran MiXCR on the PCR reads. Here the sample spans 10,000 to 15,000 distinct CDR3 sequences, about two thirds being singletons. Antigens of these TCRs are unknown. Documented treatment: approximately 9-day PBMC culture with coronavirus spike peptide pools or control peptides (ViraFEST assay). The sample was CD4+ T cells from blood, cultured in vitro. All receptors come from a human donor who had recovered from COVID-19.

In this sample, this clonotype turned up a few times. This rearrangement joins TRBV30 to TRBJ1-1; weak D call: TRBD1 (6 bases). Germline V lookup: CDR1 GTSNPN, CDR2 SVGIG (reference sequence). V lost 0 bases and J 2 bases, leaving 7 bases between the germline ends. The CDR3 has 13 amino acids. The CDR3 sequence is CAWSVQGNTEAFF. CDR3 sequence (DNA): TGTGCCTGGAGTGTACAGGGAAACACTGAAGCTTTCTTT.

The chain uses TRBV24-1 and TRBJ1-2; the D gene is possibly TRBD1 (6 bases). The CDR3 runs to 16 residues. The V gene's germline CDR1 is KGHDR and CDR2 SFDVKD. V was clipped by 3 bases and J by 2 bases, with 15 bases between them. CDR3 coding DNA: TGTGCCACCAGTGATCCTCTCCCGGACAGCAACTATGGCTACACCTTC. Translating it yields CATSDPLPDSNYGYTF.